The T cell receptor (beta chain) under discussion was sequenced for a study of vaccination and CD4 T cells after COVID-19. Across the study: It was a median around 93 days after diagnosis, with a range of 35 to 161, that post-COVID samples were drawn.

The treatment: roughly ten-day PBMC culture with coronavirus spike peptide pools or control peptides (ViraFEST assay). Following expansion of antigen-specific T cells with peptide pools, ViraFEST then sequenced TCRs. The culture of 1.5 million to 2 million PBMCs per well included approximately 10 IU/ml IL-2 and around 11 ug/ml peptide pools. Trimming took off 7 bases at V and 10 bases at J, with 19 bases between the two ends. This CDR3 comprises 13 residues. CDR1 and CDR2 (germline): SNHLY, FYNNEI. The Oncomine TCR Beta short-read assay sequenced DNA from cultured CD4+ T cells. Cultures of CD4+ T cells served as the source for extracting genomic DNA. TCRdb recomputed calls from the PCR reads with MiXCR, one row per CDR3 protein. This repertoire shows 20,000 to 25,000 distinct CDR3 sequences, approximately 38% found once; its top ten account for 4.5% to 6.5%. As regards this clonotype: Its specificity is not known.

This sequence originates from a human donor who had recovered from COVID-19. The genes are TRBV2 and TRBJ1-1, with D possibly matching TRBD1 (6 bases). This sample comprised CD4+ T cells from blood, cultured in vitro, obtained before SARS-CoV-2 vaccination. This CDR3 reads CASKVVGARGAFF. The CDR3 nucleotides are TGTGCCAGCAAGGTGGTGGGGGCGAGGGGAGCTTTCTTT.